This TCR beta chain was recovered during a study of cytomegalovirus exposure and HLA in healthy donors. The study sampled nominally healthy donors, though unrecorded immune exposures were likely. About this clone itself: Its specificity is unknown.

General study results and limits: Further analysis, carried out later, found HLA-associated TCR beta chains more clonally expanded than equally common other chains.

PCR used 60 Vbeta primers and 13 Jbeta primers. TCRdb's copy holds only in-frame clones and misses some; the assay was immunoSEQ multiplex PCR. Here the sample spans about 150,000 clones, approximately 80% being singletons. Germline assignment: CDR1 SGHNT and CDR2 YENEEA. The CDR3 totals 14 residues. Deletions cut 5 bases from V and 4 bases from J, with 11 bases between. The clonotype comes from a boy aged 2 to 10 in good health and CMV-seronegative. The chain combines TRBV11-3 with TRBJ2-2; a weak D match, TRBD2 (6 bases). What was sequenced was PBMCs. The CDR3 sequence is CASSPEGLTGELFF. CDR3 sequence (DNA): TGTGCCAGCAGCCCGGAGGGGCTCACCGGGGAGCTGTTTTTT.